The text below deals with one T cell receptor beta chain. Its antigen is still unknown. This sample was taken from a study of Graves' ophthalmopathy and Graves' hyperthyroidism. Overall study results and limits: The model forecast ophthalmopathy progression, reaching under 71% sensitivity and roughly 72% specificity.

Germline CDR1 LGHDT, CDR2 YNNKEL (reference sequence). This CDR3 has 13 residues. Trimming shortened V by 3 bases and J by 6 bases, and 11 bases separated the two germline ends. As the template, RNA transcripts were used to amplify TCR beta CDR3 regions. RT-PCR with HTBI primers came first, then second-round multiplex PCR. TCRdb analysed the multiplex PCR reads with MiXCR anew, one entry per CDR3 protein. The table shows hundreds of thousands of distinct CDR3 sequences, with about 40% occurring only once. The rearrangement uses TRBV3-1 and TRBJ1-2; perhaps TRBD1 as D (5 bases). The sequencing sample was made of peripheral blood. This sequence was found in an adult man with Graves' ophthalmopathy. For the CDR3, the DNA is TGTGCCAGCAGCCAGGAGACAGCAGATGGCTACACCTTC. Translated: CASSQETADGYTF. The complete variable domain, with remaining parts taken from reference TRBV3-1 and TRBJ1-2, reads DTAVSQTPKYLVTQMGNDKSIKCEQNLGHDTMYWYKQDSKKFLKIMFSYNNKELIINETVPNRFSPKSPDKAHLNLHINSLELGDSAVYFCASSQETADGYTFGSGTRLTVV.